This TCR beta chain comes out of a study of T cell responses to AZD1222 COVID-19 vaccine. Second-dose timings of about 4 or about 12 weeks were pooled. Study-wide results and limits: Spike-specific TCR breadth and depth were elevated following two AZD1222 doses. White British donors predominated, females outnumbered males, and clonal diversity was possibly underestimated.

Trimming shortened V by 0 bases and J by 10 bases, and 10 bases separated the two germline ends. Germline lookup yields CDR1 LNHNV and CDR2 YYDKDF (reference sequence). This CDR3 comprises 13 residues. As regards this clone: The target antigen is unknown.

Sequencing was performed with immunoSEQ multiplex PCR; in TCRdb, only in-frame clones are kept and a portion is missing. The sample shows 100,000 to 150,000 clones, approximately 80% of them seen only once. The receptor was isolated from an adult who received the AZD1222 COVID-19 vaccine. The specimen was peripheral blood, collected 28 days after the second AZD1222 dose. The chain is built from TRBV15 and TRBJ2-1, with D perhaps given as TRBD1 or TRBD2 (5 bases each). The CDR3 DNA reads as TGTGCCACCAGCAGAGAGTGGGACCGGGAGCAGTTCTTC. The encoded protein is CATSREWDREQFF.